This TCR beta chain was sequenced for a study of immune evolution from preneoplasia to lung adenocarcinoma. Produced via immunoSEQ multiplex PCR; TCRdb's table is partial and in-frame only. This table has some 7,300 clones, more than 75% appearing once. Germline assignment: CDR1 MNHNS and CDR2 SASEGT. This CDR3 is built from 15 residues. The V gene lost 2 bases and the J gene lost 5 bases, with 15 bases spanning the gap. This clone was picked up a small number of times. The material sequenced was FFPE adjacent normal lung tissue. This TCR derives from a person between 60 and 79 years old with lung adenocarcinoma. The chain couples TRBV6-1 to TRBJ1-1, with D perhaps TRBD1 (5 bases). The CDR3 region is CASSEQGPMRTEAFF. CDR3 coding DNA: TGTGCCAGCAGTGAACAGGGACCAATGCGGACTGAAGCTTTCTTT.